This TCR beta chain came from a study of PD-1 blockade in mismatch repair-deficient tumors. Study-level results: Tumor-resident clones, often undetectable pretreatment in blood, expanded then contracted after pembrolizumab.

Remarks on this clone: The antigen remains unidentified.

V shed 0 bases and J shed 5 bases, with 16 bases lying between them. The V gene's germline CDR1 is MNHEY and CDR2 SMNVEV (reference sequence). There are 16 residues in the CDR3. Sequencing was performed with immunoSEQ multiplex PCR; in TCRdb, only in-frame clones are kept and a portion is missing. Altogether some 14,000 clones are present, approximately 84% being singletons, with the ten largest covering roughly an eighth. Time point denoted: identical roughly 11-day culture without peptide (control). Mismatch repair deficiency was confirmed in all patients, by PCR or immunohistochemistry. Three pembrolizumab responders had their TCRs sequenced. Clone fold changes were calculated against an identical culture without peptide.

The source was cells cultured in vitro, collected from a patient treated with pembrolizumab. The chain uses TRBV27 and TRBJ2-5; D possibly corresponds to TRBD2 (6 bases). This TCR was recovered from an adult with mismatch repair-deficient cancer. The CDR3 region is CASSLSAWEAGETQYF. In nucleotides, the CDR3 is TGTGCCAGCAGTTTATCCGCCTGGGAGGCGGGGGAGACCCAGTACTTC.